This is a list of T cell receptor beta chains from one sample in a study of molecular identifiers for immune sequencing clone quantification. TCRdb processed the PCR reads anew with MiXCR; each CDR3 protein has one entry. This sample yields over 600,000 distinct CDR3 sequences, of which 15% to 20% are seen a single time; 0.85% to 0.9% belongs to the top ten. Specimen: naive CD8+ T cells from blood, with Jurkat cell RNA spiked in. These receptors were obtained from a human donor in good health. Some libraries in this study had Jurkat cell RNA spiked in. Each CDR3 is given with its conserved first and last residue. Each record gives: J gene, V gene, CDR3 protein.

>TRBJ2-7|TRBV5-4
CASRPGQDYEQYF
>TRBJ2-7|TRBV13
CASSSRGPYEQYF
>TRBJ1-5|TRBV6-1
CASSEAWWALSERHF
>TRBJ2-7|TRBV27
CASSPLLKSYEQYF
>TRBJ2-2|TRBV9
CASSDRARTGGAGELFF
>TRBJ1-4|TRBV5-1
CASSSLTGMNEKLFF
>TRBJ1-1|TRBV6-5
CASSYSPTQNTEAFF
>TRBJ1-6|TRBV19
CASRRTGDSPLHF
>TRBJ1-5|TRBV4-3
CASSQDHRISNQPQHF
>TRBJ1-4|TRBV28
CASSPGEGSEKLFF
>TRBJ2-6|TRBV4-3
CAGSRGAPGANVLTF
>TRBJ1-1|TRBV5-1
CASSLAFGGLAEAFF
>TRBJ2-7|TRBV28
CASSFGAGVREQYF
>TRBJ2-7|TRBV9
CASSVGASQIYEQYF
>TRBJ2-2|TRBV19
CASSLETNTGELFF
>TRBJ1-3|TRBV4-3
CASSPVTGGSGNTIYF
>TRBJ2-1|TRBV15
CATSRDPSLGRTGLWHEQFF
>TRBJ2-7|TRBV2
CASSDSRNYEQYF